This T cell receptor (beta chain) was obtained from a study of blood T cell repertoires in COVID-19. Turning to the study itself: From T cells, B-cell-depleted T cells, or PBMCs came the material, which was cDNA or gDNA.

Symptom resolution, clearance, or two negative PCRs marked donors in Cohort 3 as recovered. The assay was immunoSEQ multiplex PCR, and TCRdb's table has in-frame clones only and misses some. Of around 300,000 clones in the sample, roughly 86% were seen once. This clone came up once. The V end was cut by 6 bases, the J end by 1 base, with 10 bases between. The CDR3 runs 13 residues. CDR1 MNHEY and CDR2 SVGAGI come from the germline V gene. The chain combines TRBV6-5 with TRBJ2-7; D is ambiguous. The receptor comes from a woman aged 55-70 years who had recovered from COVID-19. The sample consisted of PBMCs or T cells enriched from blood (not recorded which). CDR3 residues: CASRSQLSYEQYF. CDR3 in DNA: TGTGCCAGCAGATCGCAACTTTCCTACGAGCAGTACTTC.